Below, 5 T cell receptor beta chains from the same sample are listed, as sequenced in a study of CXCR3-negative and CXCR3-positive naive CD8 T cells. General study points: CXCR3-negative naive cells had less hydrophobic TRB CDR3s than did CXCR3-positive naive cells.

The TRB libraries of cDNA were built by UMI-labeled 5' RACE. TCRdb re-called the 5' RACE reads and catalogs CDR3 proteins one per entry, DNA excluded. The sample features some 130,000 distinct CDR3 sequences, with 0.41% in its top ten. Antigens of these TCRs are unknown. The sample was naive CXCR3+ CD8+ T cells from blood. The subset is: CD45RO-CCR7+CD27+CD95- naive CD8+ T cells expressing CXCR3 (TNR3+). These receptors originate from a human donor in good health. Some clones in this sample may be carry-over from other donors' samples.

The rearrangement links TRBV28 to TRBJ2-7; TCRdb proposes TRBD2, but this gene call is untestable without DNA. Germline loops: CDR1 MDHEN, CDR2 SYDVKM. This CDR3 has 14 residues. This CDR3 reads CASSTGTSDYEQYF.

J is TRBJ1-2 and V is TRBV27; checking the TCRdb D call of TRBD1 is not possible without DNA. Germline V gene lookup returns CDR1 MNHEY and CDR2 SMNVEV (reference sequence). The CDR3 is 13 residues long. CDR3 sequence: CASSLTGGDGYTF.

CDR3 residues: CASSLGTSGGHSYNEQFF. The chain employs TRBV4-3 and TRBJ2-1; without DNA, the TCRdb call of TRBD2 cannot be checked. Germline V gene sequence: CDR1 LGHNA, CDR2 YSLEER. The CDR3 totals 18 residues.

V gene TRBV5-1 combines with J gene TRBJ1-5; TCRdb proposes TRBD1, but this gene call is untestable without DNA. Germline V gene lookup returns CDR1 SGHRS and CDR2 YFSETQ. CDR3 length: 14 amino acids. The CDR3 sequence is CASSLEGAFQPQHF.

The chain uses TRBV3-1 and TRBJ1-2; TCRdb designates TRBD1, a call that cannot be tested without DNA. The CDR3 contains 17 residues. Per the germline V gene, CDR1 is LGHDT and CDR2 is YNNKEL (reference sequence). The CDR3 protein is CASSQGRSQGPNYGYTF.